The 3 T cell receptor beta chains listed next were all sequenced from one sample in a study of shared clonotypes between healthy human individuals (dated by TCRdb to 2019 to 2021). To prepare the library, the immunoSEQ multiplex PCR assay was applied. TCRdb provides this immuneACCESS table in a form limited to in-frame rearrangements. Some clones are lacking; in checked studies, under half of them reflect an unresolved V gene, and why the rest are absent is not known. The sample yields 730,000 or so clones; about 78% were counted once. Clones ranked in the top ten supply 1.8% of the sample. Sequenced: memory CD4+ T cells sorted from blood. The cell subset or site label corresponds to: CD45RA-negative fraction. All receptors derive from a woman aged 30 to 39 in good health.

The table lists this clone with a few counts. V and J are TRBV10-3 and TRBJ1-1; 7 positions match TRBD1. Germline V lookup: CDR1 ENHRY, CDR2 SYGVKD. Germline trimming cut 0 bases from V and 5 bases from J; bases unmatched to any gene: 6. CDR3 length equals 15 residues. DNA of the CDR3: TGTGCCATCAGTGAGTCGAGTAACAGGGGAACTGAAGCTTTCTTT. It is translated as CAISESSNRGTEAFF.

This chain uses TRBV28 with TRBJ2-3; either TRBD1 or TRBD2 may fit D (5 bases each). Germline V gene lookup returns CDR1 MDHEN and CDR2 SYDVKM. The V end was cut by 7 bases, the J end by 6 bases, with 20 bases between. The CDR3 sequence is 15 residues long. This chain's CDR3 is CASNLIRGQGDTQYF. In DNA, the CDR3 is TGTGCCAGCAACCTCATCCGGGGCCAAGGGGATACGCAGTATTTT.

The J gene is TRBJ2-7, the V gene TRBV7-7, with 9 bases identical to TRBD1. Looked up from germline, CDR1 is SSHAT and CDR2 is FNYEAQ (reference sequence). This CDR3 has 14 residues. J lost 4 bases, V lost 5 bases, and 6 bases had no gene match. The CDR3 coding sequence is TGTGCCAGCAGCCGAGGGGGACAGGGATACGAGCAGTACTTC. Translating gives CASSRGGQGYEQYF.